Following are 29 T cell receptor beta chains from one sample sequenced in a study of shared clonotypes between healthy human individuals. Only in-frame clones appear in the TCRdb table, and some are missing; sequencing was by immunoSEQ multiplex PCR. Of about 1,500,000 clones in the sample, approximately 96% were seen once. The sample comprised naive CD4+ T cells sorted from blood. Sample subset: CD45RA+ positively selected. Receptor source: a man younger than 45 in good health.

The chain combines TRBV27 with TRBJ2-6; D is ambiguous. The germline V gene has CDR1 MNHEY and CDR2 SMNVEV (reference sequence). The CDR3 is 16 amino acids. Trimming took 5 bases from V and 4 from J, leaving 15 bases between them. Written as DNA, the CDR3 is TGTGCCAGCAGTCCTGGCGAAGGCGCCGGGGCCAACGTCCTGACTTTC. This encodes CASSPGEGAGANVLTF. The full variable domain, completed using reference TRBV27 and TRBJ2-6, is EAQVTQNPRYLITVTGKKLTVTCSQNMNHEYMSWYRQDPGLGLRQIYYSMNVEVTDKGDVPEGYKVSRKEKRNFPLILESPSPNQTSLYFCASSPGEGAGANVLTFGAGSRLTVL.

The chain joins TRBV28 to TRBJ1-4, with a tentative D call TRBD1 (6 bases). This CDR3 has 14 amino acids. Germline V lookup: CDR1 MDHEN, CDR2 SYDVKM. The germline V and J ends were trimmed by 2 bases and 8 bases, with 12 bases remaining between them. CDR3 DNA: TGTGCCAGCAGTTTAGGTGTCAGGGGAGAAAAACTGTTTTTT. Residues: CASSLGVRGEKLFF.

The rearrangement joins TRBV11-2 to TRBJ2-6, with D tentatively TRBD2 (6 bases). Germline CDR1 is SGHAT and CDR2 is FQNNGV. The CDR3 extends over 16 amino acids. V gave up 4 bases and J gave up 1 base, with 11 bases separating them. CDR3 in DNA: TGTGCCAGCAGCTACGTGGGGGGATCTGGGGCCAACGTCCTGACTTTC. Translation: CASSYVGGSGANVLTF. Together with reference TRBV11-2 and TRBJ2-6, the CDR3 gives the full variable domain: EAGVAQSPRYKIIEKRQSVAFWCNPISGHATLYWYQQILGQGPKLLIQFQNNGVVDDSQLPKDRFSAERLKGVDSTLKIQPAKLEDSAVYLCASSYVGGSGANVLTFGAGSRLTVL.

The genes are TRBV18 and TRBJ1-2; D unresolved. The V gene lost 7 bases and the J gene lost 4 bases, with 13 bases spanning the gap. The CDR3 has 13 amino acids. CDR1 is KGHSH, CDR2 LQKENI, per germline. CDR3 DNA sequence: TGTGCCAGCTATGTGAAGGAAGGCTATGGCTACACCTTC. Residues: CASYVKEGYGYTF.

J is TRBJ2-7 and V is TRBV9, with 8 nucleotides matching TRBD1. Germline lookup yields CDR1 SGDLS and CDR2 YYNGEE. The CDR3 spans 14 residues. Trimming removed 0 bases from V and 6 bases from J; junction bases left unmatched: 5. The CDR3: CASSVDNRGSEQYF. DNA for the CDR3: TGTGCCAGCAGCGTAGATAACAGGGGGTCCGAGCAGTACTTC.

The count of this clone is one. V gene TRBV28 combines with J gene TRBJ1-2; D is undetermined. Germline values: CDR1 MDHEN, CDR2 SYDVKM. The CDR3 consists of 13 residues. Trimming cost V 3 bases and J 7 bases, with 12 bases left between them. CDR3 nucleotides: TGTGCCAGCAGTTTTTCCTTGATGGGTGGCTACACCTTC. It codes for CASSFSLMGGYTF.

The chain carries TRBV28 and TRBJ1-2, with TRBD1 matching 7 bases. The V and J ends lost 5 bases and 4 bases, in that order; junction bases with no gene match: 10. CDR1 and CDR2 from the germline V gene are MDHEN and SYDVKM. This CDR3 has 15 residues. The chain's CDR3 is CASSAPGQPLYGYTF. The CDR3 nucleotides are TGTGCCAGCAGTGCTCCGGGACAGCCGCTCTATGGCTACACCTTC.

The V and J genes are TRBV7-8 and TRBJ1-4, with 10 bases lining up with TRBD1. J gave up 3 bases and V 5 bases, and 6 bases lay outside the gene matches. This CDR3 is 16 amino acids long. CDR1 is SGHVS and CDR2 is FQNEAQ in the germline V gene. DNA of the CDR3: TGTGCCAGCAGCAGAGACAGGGGGCGAGCTAATGAAAAACTGTTTTTT. Residues: CASSRDRGRANEKLFF.

This clone was counted a single time. The J gene is TRBJ2-3, the V gene TRBV11-2, with TRBD1 identical over 8 bases. The ends lost 6 bases at V and 4 bases at J; junction bases unmatched: 3. Germline V gene lookup returns CDR1 SGHAT and CDR2 FQNNGV. The CDR3 consists of 13 residues. The CDR3 is CASRTGVADTQYF. The CDR3 region has the DNA TGTGCCAGCAGGACAGGGGTAGCAGATACGCAGTATTTT.

This clone has a single count. The chain combines TRBV7-2 with TRBJ2-7; TRBD2 is a possible D gene (6 bases). The germline V gene has CDR1 SGHTA and CDR2 FQGNSA. This CDR3 has 14 residues. V lost 4 bases to trimming and J lost 3 bases, with 13 bases between them. This CDR3 reads CASSSAGPNYEQYF. The CDR3 DNA is TGTGCCAGCAGCTCAGCGGGTCCTAACTACGAGCAGTACTTC.

This chain connects TRBV4-1 to TRBJ1-3; 7 bases are shared with TRBD1. The CDR3 runs to 16 residues. Trimming at V came to 0 bases and at J to 4 bases, leaving 6 bases not matched to a gene. The V gene's germline CDR1 is MGHRA and CDR2 YSYEKL. The DNA for the CDR3 is TGCGCCAGCAGCCAAGAATGGACAGGACTGGGAAACACCATATATTTT. Its translation is CASSQEWTGLGNTIYF.

The chain has TRBV6-5 and TRBJ1-2; TRBD1 agrees at 7 bases. Per germline, CDR1 MNHEY and CDR2 SVGAGI. V shed 6 bases, J shed 4 bases, and the junction held 5 bases outside the gene matches. The CDR3 consists of 13 residues. CDR3 amino acids: CASSRQGRYGYTF. In nucleotides, the CDR3 is TGTGCCAGCAGCCGACAGGGACGCTATGGCTACACCTTC.

Written as DNA, the CDR3 is TGTGCCAGCAGTGAAGCGGTGTCTCGGAGCTCCTACGAGCAGTACTTC. It encodes CASSEAVSRSSYEQYF. This chain links TRBV6-1 with TRBJ2-7; D unresolved. The V gene lost 0 bases and the J gene lost 0 bases, with 12 bases spanning the gap. This CDR3 is built from 16 residues. The germline CDR1 and CDR2 sequences are MNHNS and SASEGT.

The chain links TRBV14 to TRBJ2-7; 11 positions match TRBD1. The V segment lost 3 bases and the J segment 5 bases; nucleotides outside the gene matches: 3. Per the germline V gene, CDR1 is SGHDN and CDR2 is FVKESK. CDR3 length equals 14 residues. In DNA form, the CDR3 reads TGTGCCAGCAGCCACCCGGGACAGGGGGACGAGCAGTACTTC. Protein: CASSHPGQGDEQYF.

This rearrangement joins TRBV27 to TRBJ1-1, with D perhaps matching TRBD1 (6 bases). Germline CDR1 MNHEY, CDR2 SMNVEV (reference sequence). The V end lost 5 bases, the J end lost 0 bases, and 13 bases lay between the germline ends. This CDR3 comprises 15 residues. The CDR3 region has the DNA TGTGCCAGCAGTCAAAGACAGGCGATGAACACTGAAGCTTTCTTT. Encoded protein: CASSQRQAMNTEAFF.

The gene calls are TRBV29-1 and TRBJ2-7; D might be TRBD1 or TRBD2, each matching 5 bases. Germline assignment: CDR1 SQVTM and CDR2 ANQGSEA. The CDR3 runs to 14 residues. V lost 4 bases and J lost 0, with 13 bases in between. The CDR3 nucleotides read TGCAGCGTTGTTCTGTGGGGGATCTCCTACGAGCAGTACTTC. Its protein product is CSVVLWGISYEQYF.

This chain joins TRBV5-4 and TRBJ2-1; tentative D call: TRBD2 (5 bases). Trimming took 4 bases from V and 9 from J, leaving 11 bases between them. The CDR3 loop spans 12 amino acids. Germline CDR1 is SGHNT and CDR2 is YYREEE (reference sequence). As DNA, the CDR3 is TGTGCCAGCAGCACGCCCGGGGTTGAGCAGTTCTTC. Protein product: CASSTPGVEQFF.

This chain joins TRBV27 and TRBJ1-2, with D possibly TRBD1 on 5 matching bases. V dropped 6 bases and J dropped 0 bases, with 17 bases sitting between them. Germline V gives CDR1 MNHEY, CDR2 SMNVEV (reference sequence). The CDR3 is 16 amino acids. The CDR3 loop is CASRRNGGLANYGYTF. CDR3 sequence (DNA): TGTGCCAGCAGGAGGAATGGGGGTTTGGCTAACTATGGCTACACCTTC.

The chain combines TRBV4-3 with TRBJ2-2; 11 nucleotides match TRBD2. J gave up 4 bases and V 4 bases, and 8 bases lay outside the gene matches. Germline V gives CDR1 LGHNA, CDR2 YSLEER. This CDR3 region has 17 residues. Here the CDR3 reads CASSLGTSGRSTGELFF. In DNA form, the CDR3 reads TGCGCCAGCAGCCTCGGTACTAGCGGGAGAAGCACCGGGGAGCTGTTTTTT.

The J gene is TRBJ1-4, the V gene TRBV28; D ambiguous. The V end lost 8 bases, the J end lost 12 bases, and 19 bases lay between the germline ends. The germline V gene has CDR1 MDHEN and CDR2 SYDVKM. The CDR3 runs to 13 residues. For the CDR3, the DNA is TGTGCCAGCCTTCACACTAGCCGAGATGAACTGTTTTTT. Translating gives CASLHTSRDELFF.

This chain uses TRBV6-4 with TRBJ2-1; D remains unclear. CDR1 and CDR2 from the germline V gene are MRHNA and SNTAGT. The CDR3 length is 17 residues. With 0 bases removed from V and 1 base from J, the gap between germline ends came to 13 bases. The CDR3 reads CASSDSGKTASYNEQFF. In DNA form, the CDR3 reads TGTGCCAGCAGTGACTCGGGAAAAACCGCGTCCTACAATGAGCAGTTCTTC.

The rearrangement links TRBV7-6 to TRBJ1-3; D gene uncertain. V was trimmed by 3 bases and J by 0 bases, leaving 6 bases between them. Germline CDR1 is SGHVS and CDR2 is FNYEAQ. CDR3 length equals 14 residues. The CDR3 bases are TGTGCCAGCAGCTTCCCGGGCTCTGGAAACACCATATATTTT. It encodes CASSFPGSGNTIYF.

This sequence joins TRBV9 and TRBJ2-7; a possible D gene is TRBD1 (5 bases). Germline CDR1 reads SGDLS; CDR2 reads YYNGEE. The CDR3 is 14 amino acids. Trimming removed 0 bases at V and 3 bases at J, with 10 bases between. CDR3 DNA sequence: TGTGCCAGCAGCGTAGGGCCAGGGTTCTACGAGCAGTACTTC. This gives the protein CASSVGPGFYEQYF. The full variable domain, its missing parts supplied by reference TRBV9 and TRBJ2-7, is DSGVTQTPKHLITATGQRVTLRCSPRSGDLSVYWYQQSLDQGLQFLIQYYNGEERAKGNILERFSAQQFPDLHSELNLSSLELGDSALYFCASSVGPGFYEQYFGPGTRLTVT.

The J gene is TRBJ2-7, the V gene TRBV18; D unclear. V was clipped by 3 bases and J by 0 bases, with 9 bases between them. The CDR3 spans 14 residues. Germline V gene lookup returns CDR1 KGHSH and CDR2 LQKENI. In DNA form, the CDR3 reads TGTGCCAGCTCACCCGTCGAGAGCTCCTACGAGCAGTACTTC. It is translated as CASSPVESSYEQYF. Based on the CDR3 plus reference TRBV18 and TRBJ2-7, the full variable domain is NAGVMQNPRHLVRRRGQEARLRCSPMKGHSHVYWYRQLPEEGLKFMVYLQKENIIDESGMPKERFSAEFPKEGPSILRIQQVVRGDSAAYFCASSPVESSYEQYFGPGTRLTVT.

The V call is TRBV6-5, the J call TRBJ1-5, with a possible D match to TRBD1 (5 bases). Germline CDR1 is MNHEY and CDR2 is SVGAGI. Trimming removed 8 bases at V and 5 bases at J, with 16 bases between. The CDR3 loop spans 14 amino acids. The CDR3 DNA is TGTGCCAGCCGAGGGGAGGGATCCTATCAGCCCCAGCATTTT. Its protein product is CASRGEGSYQPQHF.

The rearrangement uses TRBV7-8 and TRBJ2-5, with no clear D. The CDR3 length is 14 residues. V gave up 3 bases and J gave up 5 bases, with 13 bases separating them. Germline V gene lookup returns CDR1 SGHVS and CDR2 FQNEAQ. DNA for the CDR3: TGTGCCAGCAGCTTTAGTCCCCGCAGGGAGACCCAGTACTTC. It translates to CASSFSPRRETQYF.

The chain couples TRBV19 to TRBJ2-2; weak D call: TRBD1 (6 bases). This CDR3 is 14 amino acids long. The V gene lost 8 bases and the J gene lost 1 base, with 11 bases spanning the gap. Germline CDR1 and CDR2: LNHDA and SQIVND (reference sequence). The CDR3 nucleotides are TGTGCCAGTCGACCGGGACAGAACACCGGGGAGCTGTTTTTT. Amino acid sequence: CASRPGQNTGELFF.

The V and J genes are TRBV15 and TRBJ1-5; TRBD1 is a possible D gene (5 bases). The V and J ends lost 4 bases and 5 bases respectively, with 9 bases between them. This CDR3 is 13 amino acids long. CDR1 is LNHNV and CDR2 is YYDKDF in the germline V gene (reference sequence). The CDR3 nucleotides read TGTGCCACCAGCACCCAGGGAGATCAGCCCCAGCATTTT. This translates into CATSTQGDQPQHF.

The chain is built from TRBV2 and TRBJ1-2; D uncertain. The ends were cut back, 6 bases at V and 2 bases at J, with 10 bases in the middle. Looked up from germline, CDR1 is SNHLY and CDR2 is FYNNEI. The CDR3 is 13 residues long. The DNA of the CDR3 is TGTGCCAGCAGGGATGAAGGGAACTATGGCTACACCTTC. This translates into CASRDEGNYGYTF.